This TCR beta chain was sequenced in a study of molecular identifiers for immune sequencing clone quantification. The overall study: In the replicates, RNA derived from roughly 20,000 or 100,000 naive CD8 cells was divided into five parts, and four were sequenced. Study-wide points: Barcodes shared by identical TCR molecules could lead to underestimated sizes of highly expanded clones.

CDR3 size: 16 residues. V was clipped by 5 bases and J by 2 bases, with 13 bases between them. Germline CDR1 and CDR2: MGHDK and SYGVNS. In its sample, this clonotype was seen a few times. What it binds is unknown. A single record per CDR3 protein comes from TCRdb applying MiXCR to the PCR reads. This sample has a few hundred thousand distinct CDR3 sequences, with about 23% found just once. CD8+CD4-CCR7+CD45RA+ sorting gave the naive CD8 T cells. The chain carries TRBV25-1 and TRBJ1-6, with a possible D match to TRBD1 (5 bases). This TCR was recovered from a human donor in good health. Some libraries in this study had Jurkat cell RNA spiked in. Sequencing input: naive CD8+ T cells from blood, with Jurkat cell RNA spiked in. Subset noted: FACS-sorted CD8+CD4-CCR7+CD45RA+ naive T cells. DNA of the CDR3: TGTGCCAGCAGTTCGACGGGGGTGGCCTATAATTCACCCCTCCACTTT. Protein sequence: CASSSTGVAYNSPLHF.